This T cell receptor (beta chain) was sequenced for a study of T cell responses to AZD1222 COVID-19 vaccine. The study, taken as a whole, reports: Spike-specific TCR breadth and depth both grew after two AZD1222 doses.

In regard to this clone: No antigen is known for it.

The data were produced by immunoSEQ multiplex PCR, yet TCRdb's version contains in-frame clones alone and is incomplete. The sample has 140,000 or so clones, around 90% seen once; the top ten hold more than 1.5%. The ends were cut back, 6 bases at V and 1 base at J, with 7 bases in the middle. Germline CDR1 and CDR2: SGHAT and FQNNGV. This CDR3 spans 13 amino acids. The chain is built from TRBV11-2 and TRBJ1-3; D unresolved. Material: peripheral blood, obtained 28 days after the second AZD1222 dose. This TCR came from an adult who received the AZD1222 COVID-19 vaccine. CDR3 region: CASRAESGNTIYF. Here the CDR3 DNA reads TGTGCCAGCAGGGCAGAATCTGGAAACACCATATATTTT.